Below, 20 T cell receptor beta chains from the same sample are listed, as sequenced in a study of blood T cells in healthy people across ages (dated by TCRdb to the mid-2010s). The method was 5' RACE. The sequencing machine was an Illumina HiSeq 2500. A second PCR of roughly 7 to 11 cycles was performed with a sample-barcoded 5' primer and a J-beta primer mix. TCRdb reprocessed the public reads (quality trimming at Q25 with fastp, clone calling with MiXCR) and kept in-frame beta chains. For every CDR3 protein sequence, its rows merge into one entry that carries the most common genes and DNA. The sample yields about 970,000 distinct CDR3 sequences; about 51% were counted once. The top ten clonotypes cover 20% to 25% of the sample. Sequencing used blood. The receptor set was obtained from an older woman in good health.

The CDR3 reads CASSKGTQHPYEQYF. Here the CDR3 DNA reads TGCGCCAGCAGCAAGGGGACACAACACCCCTACGAGCAGTACTTC. The rearrangement uses TRBV5-1 and TRBJ2-4, with D perhaps matching TRBD1 (6 bases). The J call could be wrong; TRBJ2-7 is a better fit for the DNA end. Germline-derived CDR1 and CDR2 are SGHRS and YFSETQ. The CDR3 runs 15 residues.

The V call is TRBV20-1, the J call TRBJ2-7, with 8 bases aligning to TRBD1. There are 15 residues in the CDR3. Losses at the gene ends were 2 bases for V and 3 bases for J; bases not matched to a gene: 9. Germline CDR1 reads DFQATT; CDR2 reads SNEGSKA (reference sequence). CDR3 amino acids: CSARRVDRDGYEQYF. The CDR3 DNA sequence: TGCAGTGCTAGAAGAGTGGACAGGGACGGCTACGAGCAGTACTTC.

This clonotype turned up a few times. CDR3: CASSSPGLAGGYEQYF. The DNA for the CDR3 is TGTGCCAGCAGTTCACCAGGACTAGCGGGAGGGTACGAGCAGTACTTC. The chain employs TRBV28 and TRBJ2-7; 15 bases are a match to TRBD2. V lost 4 bases to trimming and J lost 4 bases; unmatched junction nucleotides: 5. This CDR3 is built from 16 residues. Germline values: CDR1 MDHEN, CDR2 SYDVKM.

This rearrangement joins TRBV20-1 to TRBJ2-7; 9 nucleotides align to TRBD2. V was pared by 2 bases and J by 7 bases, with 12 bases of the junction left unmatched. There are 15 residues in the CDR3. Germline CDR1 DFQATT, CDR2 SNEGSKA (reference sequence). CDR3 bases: TGCAGTGCTAGACCGGGACTAGCATCTTACAATGAGCAGTACTTC. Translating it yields CSARPGLASYNEQYF.

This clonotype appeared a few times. CDR3 nucleotide sequence: TGCAGTGGGCTAGCGGGAGTCGGAGAGACCCAGTACTTC. Protein product: CSGLAGVGETQYF. The chain is built from TRBV20-1 and TRBJ2-5, with TRBD2 matching over 10 bases. Germline CDR1 reads DFQATT; CDR2 reads SNEGSKA (reference sequence). The CDR3 contains 13 residues. V gave up 7 bases and J gave up 4 bases; unmatched junction bases: 6.

CDR3 sequence (DNA): TGTGCCAGCAAAGGCCCTACCGGCAGGGGGCTTTCTTGGACGCAGTATTTT. Protein: CASKGPTGRGLSWTQYF. The chain has TRBV27 and TRBJ2-3; 8 nucleotides align to TRBD1. Germline CDR1 MNHEY, CDR2 SMNVEV (reference sequence). This CDR3 region has 17 residues. The V segment lost 7 bases and the J segment 9 bases; nucleotides outside the gene matches: 21.

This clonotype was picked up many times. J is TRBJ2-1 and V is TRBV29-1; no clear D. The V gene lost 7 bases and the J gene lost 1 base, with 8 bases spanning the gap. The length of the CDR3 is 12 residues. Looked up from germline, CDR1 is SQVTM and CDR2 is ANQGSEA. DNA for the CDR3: TGCAGCGGTAGGGTTTCCTACAATGAGCAGTTCTTC. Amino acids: CSGRVSYNEQFF.

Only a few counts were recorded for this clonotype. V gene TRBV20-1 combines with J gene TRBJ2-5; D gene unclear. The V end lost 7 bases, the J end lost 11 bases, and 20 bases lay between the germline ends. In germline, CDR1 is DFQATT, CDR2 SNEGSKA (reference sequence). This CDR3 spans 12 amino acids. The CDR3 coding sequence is TGCAGTGAGTCCCACTGGTCGTATGAGCAGTACTTC. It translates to CSESHWSYEQYF.

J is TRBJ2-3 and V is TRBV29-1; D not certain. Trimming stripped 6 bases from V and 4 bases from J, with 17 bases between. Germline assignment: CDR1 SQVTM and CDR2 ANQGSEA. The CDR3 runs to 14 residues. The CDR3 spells CSVTPQSWADTQYF. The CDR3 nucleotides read TGCAGCGTGACCCCTCAGAGTTGGGCAGATACGCAGTATTTT.

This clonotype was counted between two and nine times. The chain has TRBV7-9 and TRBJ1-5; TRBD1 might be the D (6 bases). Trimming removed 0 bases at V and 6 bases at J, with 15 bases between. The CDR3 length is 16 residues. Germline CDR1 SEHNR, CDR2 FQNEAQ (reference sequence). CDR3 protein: CASSLALGGQLQPQHF. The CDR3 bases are TGTGCCAGCAGCTTAGCGCTAGGAGGACAGCTTCAGCCCCAGCATTTT.

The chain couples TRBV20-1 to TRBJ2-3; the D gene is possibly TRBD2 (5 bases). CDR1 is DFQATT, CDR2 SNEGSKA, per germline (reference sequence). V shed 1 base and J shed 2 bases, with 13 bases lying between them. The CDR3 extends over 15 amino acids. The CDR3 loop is CSARASGRVTDTQYF. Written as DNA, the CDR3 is TGCAGTGCTAGAGCCTCTGGGCGGGTCACAGATACGCAGTATTTT.

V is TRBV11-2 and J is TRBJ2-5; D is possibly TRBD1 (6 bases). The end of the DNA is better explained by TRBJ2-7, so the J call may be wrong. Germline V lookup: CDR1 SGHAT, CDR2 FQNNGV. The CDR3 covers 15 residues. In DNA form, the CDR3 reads TGTGCCAGCAGCTTAGTCCACAGGGAAGACTACGAGCAGTACTTC. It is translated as CASSLVHREDYEQYF.

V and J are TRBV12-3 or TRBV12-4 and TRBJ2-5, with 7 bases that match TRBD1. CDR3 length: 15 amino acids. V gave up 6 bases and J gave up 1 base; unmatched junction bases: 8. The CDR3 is CASRQWTGTQETQYF. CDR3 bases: TGTGCCAGCAGGCAATGGACAGGAACCCAAGAGACCCAGTACTTC.

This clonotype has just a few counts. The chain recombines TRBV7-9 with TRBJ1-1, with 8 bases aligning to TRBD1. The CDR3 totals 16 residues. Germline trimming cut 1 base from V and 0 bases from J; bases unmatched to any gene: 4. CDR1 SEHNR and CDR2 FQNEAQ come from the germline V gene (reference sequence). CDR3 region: CASSLGTGLMNTEAFF. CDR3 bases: TGTGCCAGCAGCTTAGGGACAGGGCTCATGAACACTGAAGCTTTCTTT.

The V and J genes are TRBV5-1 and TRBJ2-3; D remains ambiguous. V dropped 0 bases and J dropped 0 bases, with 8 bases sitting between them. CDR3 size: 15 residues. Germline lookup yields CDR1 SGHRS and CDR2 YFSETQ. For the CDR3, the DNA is TGCGCCAGCAGCTTGGATCACACGAGCACAGATACGCAGTATTTT. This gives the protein CASSLDHTSTDTQYF.

The CDR3 DNA reads as TGCAGCGTTGTTTCGGGACCCTACGAGCAGTACTTC. Encoded protein: CSVVSGPYEQYF. The chain couples TRBV29-1 to TRBJ2-7; tentatively, D is TRBD1 or TRBD2 (5 bases each). The V gene's germline CDR1 is SQVTM and CDR2 ANQGSEA. Between the trimmed V and J ends, which lost 4 bases and 2 bases, there was a span of 9 bases. This CDR3 contains 12 residues.

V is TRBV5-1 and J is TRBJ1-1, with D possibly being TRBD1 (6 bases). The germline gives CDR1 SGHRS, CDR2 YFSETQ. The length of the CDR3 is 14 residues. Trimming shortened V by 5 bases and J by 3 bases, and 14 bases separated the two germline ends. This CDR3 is CASSPQGIDTEAFF. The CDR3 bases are TGCGCCAGCAGTCCCCAGGGGATAGACACTGAAGCTTTCTTT.

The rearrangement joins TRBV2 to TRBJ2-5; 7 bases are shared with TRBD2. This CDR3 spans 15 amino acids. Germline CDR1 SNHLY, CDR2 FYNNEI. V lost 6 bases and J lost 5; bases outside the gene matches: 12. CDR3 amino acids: CASRPTPGGWETQYF. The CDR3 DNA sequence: TGTGCCAGCAGGCCGACCCCGGGAGGATGGGAGACCCAGTACTTC.

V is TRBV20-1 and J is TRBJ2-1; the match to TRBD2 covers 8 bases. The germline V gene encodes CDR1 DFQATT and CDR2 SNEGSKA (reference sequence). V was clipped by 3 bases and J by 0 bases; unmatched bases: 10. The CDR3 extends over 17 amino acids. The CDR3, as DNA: TGCAGTGCTAGCCGGACTAGCCCTAGGAGCTCCTACAATGAGCAGTTCTTC. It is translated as CSASRTSPRSSYNEQFF.

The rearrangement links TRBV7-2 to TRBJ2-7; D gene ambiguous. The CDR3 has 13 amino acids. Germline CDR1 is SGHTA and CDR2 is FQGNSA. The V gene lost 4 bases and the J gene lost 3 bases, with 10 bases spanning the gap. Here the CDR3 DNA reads TGTGCCAGCAGCTCGGACGTACGCTACGAGCAGTACTTC. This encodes CASSSDVRYEQYF.